A single sample is the source of the 18 T cell receptor beta chains below, sequenced in a study of post-analysis software for immune sequencing data (dated by TCRdb to the mid-2010s). The study at large found these results: Patients showed significantly higher frequencies than controls for five TRBV segments, among them TRBV5-6, TRBV5-1 and TRBV20-1.

Which antigens these TCRs recognize remains unknown. The library was prepared using PCR. This sample was sequenced with an Illumina HiSeq 2500. Unique molecular identifiers were incorporated into TCR beta cDNA libraries to reduce PCR and sequencing biases. TCRdb ran its own pipeline on the public reads, namely fastp trimming at Q25 and MiXCR clone calling, and kept in-frame beta chains. Records with the same CDR3 protein are collapsed into one entry carrying the most frequent genes and DNA. The sample data list approximately 440,000 distinct CDR3 sequences, and under 55% of these were observed just once. The ten largest account for roughly an eighth of the sample. Material: blood. These receptors originate from a girl under 18 with multiple sclerosis.

The V gene is TRBV4-1, the J gene TRBJ2-4; no firm D call. The CDR3 length is 16 residues. V shed 0 bases and J shed 4 bases, with 13 bases lying between them. From germline, CDR1 is MGHRA and CDR2 YSYEKL. This CDR3 is CASSQEKMRLKNIQYF. The CDR3 coding sequence is TGCGCCAGCAGCCAAGAGAAGATGAGGCTGAAAAACATTCAGTACTTC.

V is TRBV20-1 and J is TRBJ2-1, with D possibly called TRBD1 or TRBD2 (5 bases each). V shed 3 bases and J shed 7 bases, with 16 bases lying between them. The CDR3 sequence is 14 residues long. Per germline, CDR1 DFQATT and CDR2 SNEGSKA (reference sequence). The CDR3 DNA sequence: TGCAGTGCTAGCCGTCCGGGGCTAACAAATGAGCAGTTCTTC. Its protein is CSASRPGLTNEQFF.

This sequence joins TRBV12-3 or TRBV12-4 and TRBJ1-1; the D is unclear. The V and J ends lost 8 bases and 1 base respectively, with 11 bases between them. The CDR3 sequence is 13 residues long. The CDR3 bases are TGTGCCAGCCCGGGCCTCAAGAACACTGAAGCTTTCTTT. Encoded protein: CASPGLKNTEAFF.

Only a few counts were recorded for this clonotype. The CDR3 loop reads CASSLDRGHNSPLHF. For the CDR3, the DNA is TGTGCCAGCAGCTTAGACAGGGGTCATAATTCACCCCTCCACTTT. The chain recombines TRBV7-6 with TRBJ1-6, with 7 positions matching TRBD1. V dropped 1 base and J dropped 5; count of bases not matched to a gene: 2. CDR3 length: 15 residues. Germline loops: CDR1 SGHVS, CDR2 FNYEAQ.

The gene calls are TRBV3-1 and TRBJ2-1; D remains ambiguous. Trimming pared 4 bases from V and 6 bases from J, leaving 16 bases between. This CDR3 spans 15 amino acids. Germline CDR1 is LGHDT and CDR2 is YNNKEL (reference sequence). CDR3: CASSPSLSRVNEQFF. CDR3 in DNA: TGTGCCAGCAGCCCTAGTCTTTCCCGGGTCAATGAGCAGTTCTTC.

This rearrangement joins TRBV20-1 to TRBJ2-5, with TRBD2 identical over 7 bases. Germline lookup yields CDR1 DFQATT and CDR2 SNEGSKA (reference sequence). The V segment lost 3 bases and the J segment 11 bases; nucleotides outside the gene matches: 15. The CDR3 runs to 14 residues. The CDR3 sequence: CSARRWEGLEEQYF. The DNA for the CDR3 is TGCAGTGCTAGGAGGTGGGAGGGCCTCGAAGAGCAGTACTTC.

This clonotype was recorded a few times. This chain uses TRBV12-3 or TRBV12-4 with TRBJ2-7, with 7 bases identical to TRBD1. Unmatched junction bases numbered 9, after V lost 6 bases and J lost 1 base. This CDR3 is built from 15 residues. The CDR3 nucleotides are TGTGCCAGCAGCAACCGACAGGGTATGTCCTACGAGCAGTACTTC. Protein sequence: CASSNRQGMSYEQYF.

V usage is TRBV24-1 and J usage is TRBJ2-1; 9 nucleotides line up with TRBD1. The CDR3 spans 16 residues. Trimming at V came to 1 base and at J to 2 bases, leaving 2 bases not matched to a gene. Germline assignment: CDR1 KGHDR and CDR2 SFDVKD. The DNA for the CDR3 is TGTGCCACCAGTGATTTCGGACAGGGGACCTACAATGAGCAGTTCTTC. It specifies CATSDFGQGTYNEQFF.

The CDR3 sequence is CASSLGREDGNEQFF. Written as DNA, the CDR3 is TGCGCCAGCAGCTTGGGACGGGAGGATGGCAATGAGCAGTTCTTC. V and J are TRBV5-1 and TRBJ2-1; 7 bases map to TRBD2. CDR3 length: 15 residues. Germline V CDR1 and CDR2: SGHRS, YFSETQ. V dropped 0 bases and J dropped 6; count of bases not matched to a gene: 6.

The chain uses TRBV5-1 and TRBJ2-6; possibly TRBD1 or TRBD2 for D (5 bases each). Germline-derived CDR1 and CDR2 are SGHRS and YFSETQ. Trimming removed 4 bases at V and 2 bases at J, with 16 bases between. This CDR3 comprises 17 residues. The CDR3 here is CASSHGGRGTGANVLTF. The CDR3 DNA sequence: TGCGCCAGCAGCCATGGGGGTAGGGGAACTGGGGCCAACGTCCTGACTTTC.

In its sample, this clonotype was seen a few times. The chain links TRBV20-1 to TRBJ2-1, with a possible D match to TRBD2 (5 bases). Trimming removed 3 bases at V and 2 bases at J, with 8 bases between. Germline CDR1 DFQATT, CDR2 SNEGSKA (reference sequence). The CDR3 contains 13 residues. CDR3 coding DNA: TGCAGTGCTAGGGAGCGGCCCTACAATGAGCAGTTCTTC. It translates to CSARERPYNEQFF.

This clonotype was observed a single time. V and J are TRBV11-2 and TRBJ1-4; D gene ambiguous. Germline loops: CDR1 SGHAT, CDR2 FQNNGV. CDR3 length equals 17 residues. Trimming took 2 bases from V and 7 from J, leaving 20 bases between them. The CDR3 reads CASSLRLDTWSGEKLFF. The CDR3 bases are TGTGCCAGCAGCTTACGCTTAGACACCTGGTCGGGTGAAAAACTGTTTTTT.

The chain employs TRBV5-1 and TRBJ2-5; D is undetermined. This CDR3 is built from 14 residues. Per germline, CDR1 SGHRS and CDR2 YFSETQ. V lost 1 base, J lost 1 base, and 8 bases lay in between. CDR3 nucleotides: TGCGCCAGCAGCTTGAGGCAGATCCAAGAGACCCAGTACTTC. It codes for CASSLRQIQETQYF.

V gene TRBV9 combines with J gene TRBJ1-1; 7 bases are shared with TRBD1. Per germline, CDR1 SGDLS and CDR2 YYNGEE. The J segment lost 4 bases and the V segment lost 0 bases, leaving 6 bases of the junction unmatched. This CDR3 has 15 amino acids. The CDR3 loop is CASSVEGGLGTEAFF. CDR3 bases: TGTGCCAGCAGCGTAGAAGGGGGCCTGGGCACTGAAGCTTTCTTT.

V is TRBV20-1 and J is TRBJ1-1; no firm D call. V was pared by 6 bases and J by 5 bases, with 19 bases between. The CDR3 is made up of 14 amino acids. Germline values: CDR1 DFQATT, CDR2 SNEGSKA (reference sequence). This chain's CDR3 is CSAPRRQAGTEAFF. CDR3 nucleotides: TGCAGTGCCCCCCGGAGGCAGGCAGGTACTGAAGCTTTCTTT.

This clonotype was seen more than once but under ten times. The chain is built from TRBV29-1 and TRBJ1-1, with D hard to call. The CDR3 consists of 11 residues. The ends were cut back, 4 bases at V and 4 bases at J, with 7 bases in the middle. The germline V gene encodes CDR1 SQVTM and CDR2 ANQGSEA. In nucleotides, the CDR3 is TGCAGCGTTGTGACGGGCACTGAAGCTTTCTTT. Translated, it gives CSVVTGTEAFF.

This clonotype turned up a few times. The chain employs TRBV10-3 and TRBJ1-2, with D hard to call. V shed 6 bases and J shed 0 bases, with 8 bases lying between them. CDR3 length: 13 amino acids. The germline CDR1 and CDR2 sequences are ENHRY and SYGVKD. CDR3 in DNA: TGTGCCATCAGGAAAGAAGCTAACTATGGCTACACCTTC. Protein product: CAIRKEANYGYTF.

The chain couples TRBV13 to TRBJ2-1; D not certain. Per germline, CDR1 PRHDT and CDR2 FYEKMQ (reference sequence). Trimming took off 5 bases at V and 8 bases at J, with 7 bases between the two ends. The CDR3 has 11 amino acids. CDR3 sequence reads: CASSTYDEQFF. CDR3 nucleotides: TGTGCCAGCAGCACTTATGATGAGCAGTTCTTC.